One and the same sample provided the 26 T cell receptor beta chains below, sequenced in a study of T-cell reconstitution after alpha-beta-depleted transplantation in children. TCRbeta library construction was performed incorporating unique molecular identifiers. TCRdb redid the calling of the PCR reads with MiXCR, one entry per CDR3 protein. This sample carries more than 200,000 distinct CDR3 sequences, about 15% of them seen once, and the ten largest clones take about two fifths. The input for sequencing was PBMCs, mostly from graft donor cells, taken 360 days after TCRalphabeta/CD19-depleted stem cell transplant. The source of these receptors is a male patient aged 2-9 years who had a stem cell transplant for acute lymphoblastic leukemia, so the T cells may come from the graft donor.

The chain employs TRBV19 and TRBJ1-5; tentatively, D is TRBD1 (5 bases). Trimming removed 1 base from V and 7 bases from J, with 8 bases in between. This CDR3 comprises 13 residues. The germline CDR1 and CDR2 sequences are LNHDA and SQIVND (reference sequence). In DNA, the CDR3 is TGTGCCAGTAGTATAGCCGACAGACAGCCCCAGCATTTT. It translates to CASSIADRQPQHF.

This clonotype was picked up a small number of times. The J gene is TRBJ1-5, the V gene TRBV6-5; 9 bases fit TRBD1. This CDR3 spans 17 amino acids. In germline, CDR1 is MNHEY, CDR2 SVGAGI. Trimming removed 3 bases from V and 5 bases from J; junction bases left unmatched: 11. The CDR3 DNA follows: TGTGCCAGCAGTTATCGGGCCGGGACAGGGACACATCAGCCCCAGCATTTT. Its translation: CASSYRAGTGTHQPQHF.

The genes are TRBV20-1 and TRBJ1-6; D is perhaps TRBD1 (5 bases). CDR1 is DFQATT and CDR2 is SNEGSKA in the germline V gene (reference sequence). The CDR3 is 16 residues long. V was cut by 3 bases and J by 2 bases, with 14 bases left in between. The CDR3 coding sequence is TGCAGTGCTAGGGCGGGGGAGAGGACCTATAATTCACCCCTCCACTTT. This encodes CSARAGERTYNSPLHF.

CDR3 amino acids: CASSMTADTYEQYF. CDR3 DNA: TGCGCCAGCAGCATGACAGCTGATACCTACGAGCAGTACTTC. The gene calls are TRBV5-1 and TRBJ2-7; D possibly corresponds to TRBD1 (5 bases). V dropped 4 bases and J dropped 2 bases, with 13 bases sitting between them. Per germline, CDR1 SGHRS and CDR2 YFSETQ. The CDR3 covers 14 residues. Full variable domain (outside the CDR3, taken from reference TRBV5-1 and TRBJ2-7): KAGVTQTPRYLIKTRGQQVTLSCSPISGHRSVSWYQQTPGQGLQFLFEYFSETQRNKGNFPGRFSGRQFSNSRSEMNVSTLELGDSALYLCASSMTADTYEQYFGPGTRLTVT.

V is TRBV7-9 and J is TRBJ2-7; 7 bases map to TRBD2. Per the germline V gene, CDR1 is SEHNR and CDR2 is FQNEAQ (reference sequence). The CDR3 contains 16 residues. The J segment lost 2 bases and the V segment lost 2 bases, leaving 9 bases of the junction unmatched. The CDR3 nucleotides read TGTGCCAGCAGCTTACTATTTGTGGGGGGGACCTACGAGCAGTACTTC. The encoded protein is CASSLLFVGGTYEQYF.

This clonotype was counted a few times. The chain is built from TRBV5-1 and TRBJ1-1; D unclear. The CDR3 has 16 amino acids. The V gene's germline CDR1 is SGHRS and CDR2 YFSETQ. Trimming stripped 1 base from V and 4 bases from J, with 17 bases between. CDR3 amino acids: CASSLLSPTDVTEAFF. CDR3 nucleotides: TGCGCCAGCAGCTTGTTGTCACCTACGGATGTCACTGAAGCTTTCTTT.

The chain has TRBV12-3 or TRBV12-4 and TRBJ2-3; 8 bases are a match to TRBD2. The length of the CDR3 is 12 residues. J gave up 13 bases and V 5 bases, and 8 bases lay outside the gene matches. The CDR3 is CASSPHGTRKYF. DNA of the CDR3: TGTGCCAGCAGTCCCCATGGGACTAGAAAGTATTTT.

Only a few counts were recorded for this clonotype. This chain links TRBV29-1 with TRBJ2-5, with TRBD2 matching over 7 bases. V gave up 4 bases and J gave up 1 base; unmatched junction bases: 6. Germline loops: CDR1 SQVTM, CDR2 ANQGSEA. CDR3 length: 14 residues. CDR3 DNA: TGCAGCGTTGTCGCGGGGGATAGCCAAGAGACCCAGTACTTC. This sequence encodes CSVVAGDSQETQYF.

This clonotype was counted a few times. CDR3 in amino acids: CASSSGQGYTF. The DNA for the CDR3 is TGTGCCAGCAGCTCAGGACAGGGCTACACCTTC. The chain carries TRBV7-3 and TRBJ1-2, with a weak D call TRBD1 (6 bases). Trimming left V 4 bases short and J 8 bases short, with 8 bases between. CDR1 is SGHTA, CDR2 FQGTGA, per germline. The CDR3 extends over 11 amino acids.

The chain employs TRBV7-3 and TRBJ2-5, with 8 bases lining up with TRBD2. Germline V gene data show CDR1 as SGHTA and CDR2 as FQGTGA. The CDR3 contains 14 residues. V shed 5 bases, J shed 1 base, and the junction held 3 bases outside the gene matches. The CDR3 is CASSRGGPQETQYF. In nucleotides, the CDR3 is TGTGCCAGCAGCCGGGGGGGTCCCCAAGAGACCCAGTACTTC.

The gene calls are TRBV20-1 and TRBJ1-1; D is unclear. Germline CDR1 and CDR2: DFQATT and SNEGSKA (reference sequence). The CDR3 runs to 11 residues. V was shortened by 0 bases and J by 8 bases, with 7 bases between the two germline ends. The DNA of the CDR3 is TGCAGTGCTAGAGATGGGCTAGAAGCTTTCTTT. The encoded protein is CSARDGLEAFF.

The table lists this clonotype with a few counts. The chain employs TRBV3-1 and TRBJ2-2; D call uncertain. Germline V lookup: CDR1 LGHDT, CDR2 YNNKEL (reference sequence). Trimming cost V 3 bases and J 4 bases, with 3 bases left between them. The CDR3 totals 12 residues. CDR3: CASSHGTGELFF. The CDR3 DNA reads as TGTGCCAGCAGCCATGGCACCGGGGAGCTGTTTTTT.

V usage is TRBV20-1 and J usage is TRBJ2-1; tentative D call: TRBD1 (5 bases). From germline, CDR1 is DFQATT and CDR2 SNEGSKA (reference sequence). The CDR3 consists of 13 residues. V lost 3 bases, J lost 5 bases, and 11 bases lay in between. The CDR3 bases are TGCAGTGCTAGTCAGACAGCGAACAATGAGCAGTTCTTC. Its translation is CSASQTANNEQFF.

This clonotype was picked up a small number of times. V gene TRBV4-3 combines with J gene TRBJ2-7; D gene uncertain. Germline CDR1 reads LGHNA; CDR2 reads YSLEER. V shed 1 base and J shed 5 bases, with 9 bases lying between them. The CDR3 contains 13 residues. The DNA for the CDR3 is TGCGCCAGCAGCCAAGGCGAAGACGACGAGCAGTACTTC. It encodes CASSQGEDDEQYF.

This clonotype was counted a few times. The gene calls are TRBV7-8 and TRBJ1-5; D unclear. The germline V gene encodes CDR1 SGHVS and CDR2 FQNEAQ. The CDR3 is 14 residues long. Trimming took off 5 bases at V and 5 bases at J, with 13 bases between the two ends. The CDR3, as DNA: TGTGCCAGCAGCCCAGGCGAGGCGGATCAGCCCCAGCATTTT. The encoded protein is CASSPGEADQPQHF.

V usage is TRBV4-1 and J usage is TRBJ2-7; no clear D gene. Trimming pared 0 bases from V and 4 bases from J, leaving 4 bases between. Germline V gene data show CDR1 as MGHRA and CDR2 as YSYEKL. The CDR3 consists of 12 residues. This CDR3 reads CASSQEGYEQYF. The CDR3 nucleotides are TGCGCCAGCAGCCAAGAGGGATACGAGCAGTACTTC.

This clonotype appeared a single time. The CDR3 loop is CASSQETSGGALEQFF. The DNA of the CDR3 is TGTGCCAGCAGCCAAGAAACTAGCGGGGGGGCCTTGGAGCAGTTCTTC. The V call is TRBV4-2, the J call TRBJ2-1, with 13 bases matching TRBD2. Germline-derived CDR1 and CDR2 are LGHNA and YNFKEQ. Trimming took 0 bases from V and 10 from J; bases not matched to a gene: 6. The CDR3 runs to 16 residues.

This clonotype has only one observation. The chain is built from TRBV6-2 or TRBV6-3 and TRBJ1-6; TRBD1 aligns across 9 bases. V was pared by 6 bases and J by 10 bases, with 10 bases of the junction left unmatched. The CDR3 covers 15 residues. The germline CDR1 and CDR2 sequences are MNHEY and SVGEGT. Here the CDR3 reads CASRPDRGRRSPLHF. The DNA of the CDR3 is TGTGCCAGCAGACCGGACAGGGGAAGACGATCACCCCTCCACTTT.

The chain uses TRBV4-2 and TRBJ2-2; D possibly corresponds to TRBD1 (6 bases). Germline V gene sequence: CDR1 LGHNA, CDR2 YNFKEQ. V lost 6 bases to trimming and J lost 3 bases, with 11 bases between them. The CDR3 covers 14 residues. Written as DNA, the CDR3 is TGTGCCAGCAGGAGACAGGAGGACACCGGGGAGCTGTTTTTT. Translation: CASRRQEDTGELFF.

This chain links TRBV12-3 or TRBV12-4 with TRBJ2-5; 7 bases are a match to TRBD2. Trimming at V came to 4 bases and at J to 5 bases, leaving 10 bases not matched to a gene. The CDR3 has 15 amino acids. The CDR3 coding sequence is TGTGCCAGCAGTTCATGGGGCGGGAGAGTGGAGACCCAGTACTTC. Its protein product is CASSSWGGRVETQYF.

This clonotype was recorded a few times. The chain carries TRBV12-3 or TRBV12-4 and TRBJ2-1, with 7 bases that match TRBD1. V lost 6 bases to trimming and J lost 1 base; unmatched junction nucleotides: 6. This CDR3 spans 15 amino acids. The CDR3 sequence: CASSSTGMSYNEQFF. DNA for the CDR3: TGTGCCAGCAGCTCGACAGGGATGTCCTACAATGAGCAGTTCTTC.

This clonotype was counted only a few times. The chain recombines TRBV6-2 or TRBV6-3 with TRBJ1-1; D remains ambiguous. V was pared by 4 bases and J by 7 bases, with 10 bases between. This CDR3 has 12 residues. The germline V gene has CDR1 MNHEY and CDR2 SVGEGT. CDR3 bases: TGTGCCAGCAGTTCAGTAATTTTTGAAGCTTTCTTT. It translates to CASSSVIFEAFF.

This clonotype was picked up many times. The chain couples TRBV10-3 to TRBJ2-3, with 7 bases aligning to TRBD2. The ends lost 9 bases at V and 3 bases at J; junction bases unmatched: 9. CDR1 and CDR2 from the germline V gene are ENHRY and SYGVKD. The CDR3 sequence is 14 residues long. The DNA of the CDR3 is TGTGCCATTCGGGAACTAGCGAGTACAGATACGCAGTATTTT. It encodes CAIRELASTDTQYF.

This clonotype has only a few counts. The rearrangement links TRBV29-1 to TRBJ2-7; perhaps TRBD2 as D (5 bases). The V and J ends lost 2 bases and 2 bases respectively, with 10 bases between them. This CDR3 region has 13 residues. Germline assignment: CDR1 SQVTM and CDR2 ANQGSEA. The CDR3 bases are TGCAGCGTTGAACCCTTAGCGACCTACGAGCAGTACTTC. Translation: CSVEPLATYEQYF.

This clonotype was seen only a few times. The gene calls are TRBV7-9 and TRBJ1-1; TRBD1 might be the D (5 bases). The CDR3 covers 12 residues. Looked up from germline, CDR1 is SEHNR and CDR2 is FQNEAQ (reference sequence). V was shortened by 2 bases and J by 6 bases, with 7 bases between the two germline ends. The CDR3 loop is CASSLMGAEAFF. CDR3 DNA: TGTGCCAGCAGCTTAATGGGGGCTGAAGCTTTCTTT.

This clonotype was recorded a few times. The V and J genes are TRBV29-1 and TRBJ2-1; TRBD2 matches 8 bases. Germline CDR1 reads SQVTM; CDR2 reads ANQGSEA. The CDR3 sequence is 14 residues long. Trimming removed 3 bases from V and 4 bases from J; junction bases left unmatched: 5. CDR3 residues: CSVDREGGYNEQFF. CDR3 sequence (DNA): TGCAGCGTTGATCGGGAGGGGGGTTACAATGAGCAGTTCTTC.